The 29 T cell receptor beta chains listed next were all sequenced from one sample in a study of response to subunit inactivated influenza vaccine. TCRdb passed the RT-PCR reads through MiXCR, listing each CDR3 protein once. The sample consists of about 540,000 distinct CDR3 sequences, under 25% of them appearing once. In addition, the sample was reused for a study of T cells expressing NK-cell markers. That study reports: The authors generated TCR beta cDNA through 5'RACE template switching with UMIs.

Sequenced material: CD4+ T cells sorted from PBMCs, taken roughly 12 days after vaccination. These receptors originate from a man between 50 and 59 years old who received an inactivated influenza vaccine.

The chain couples TRBV4-3 to TRBJ2-1, with 9 bases fitting TRBD1. Germline V gives CDR1 LGHNA, CDR2 YSLEER. The V segment lost 4 bases and the J segment 8 bases; nucleotides outside the gene matches: 6. The CDR3 sequence is 14 residues long. In DNA, the CDR3 is TGCGCCAGCAGCCGAGAAGACAGGGGGGATGAGCAGTTCTTC. It encodes CASSREDRGDEQFF.

The table lists this clonotype with many counts. J is TRBJ2-3 and V is TRBV18, with TRBD2 matching over 10 bases. V lost 8 bases to trimming and J lost 0 bases; unmatched junction nucleotides: 8. CDR1 and CDR2 from the germline V gene are KGHSH and LQKENI. The CDR3 has 16 residues. The CDR3 protein is CASSPRTSGSTDTQYF. CDR3 in DNA: TGTGCCAGCAGCCCGAGGACTAGCGGTAGCACAGATACGCAGTATTTT.

The J gene is TRBJ2-7, the V gene TRBV6-2 or TRBV6-3; TRBD2 agrees at 11 bases. V gave up 7 bases and J gave up 1 base; unmatched junction bases: 3. This CDR3 has 14 residues. Germline V gene sequence: CDR1 MNHEY, CDR2 SVGEGT. The DNA for the CDR3 is TGTGCCAGCACGGGACTAGCGGCATCCTACGAGCAGTACTTC. This encodes CASTGLAASYEQYF.

Only a few counts were recorded for this clonotype. V gene TRBV24-1 combines with J gene TRBJ2-3; 13 nucleotides line up with TRBD2. This CDR3 is built from 18 residues. J lost 5 bases, V lost 3 bases, and 10 bases had no gene match. CDR1 KGHDR and CDR2 SFDVKD come from the germline V gene. CDR3 nucleotides: TGTGCCACCAGTGATCGATCCGGACTAGCGGGAGTTGAAGATACGCAGTATTTT. It translates to CATSDRSGLAGVEDTQYF.

The rearrangement links TRBV4-3 to TRBJ2-1; 7 nucleotides match TRBD1. The J segment lost 0 bases and the V segment lost 4 bases, leaving 6 bases of the junction unmatched. The CDR3 runs to 16 residues. Per germline, CDR1 LGHNA and CDR2 YSLEER. The CDR3 nucleotides are TGCGCCAGCAGCCGCCACAGGGGCCGCTCCTACAATGAGCAGTTCTTC. Encoded protein: CASSRHRGRSYNEQFF.

This clonotype was found a few times. The chain carries TRBV30 and TRBJ1-1; D call uncertain. V was clipped by 4 bases and J by 0 bases, with 12 bases between them. CDR1 and CDR2 (germline): GTSNPN, SVGIG (reference sequence). CDR3 length: 14 amino acids. The CDR3 nucleotides are TGTGCCTGGAACCGCAGAGCCCTGAACACTGAAGCTTTCTTT. Its protein product is CAWNRRALNTEAFF.

This clonotype was counted a single time. The chain couples TRBV10-3 to TRBJ1-5; 9 nucleotides agree with TRBD1. CDR3 size: 17 residues. V lost 10 bases to trimming and J lost 2 bases; unmatched junction nucleotides: 15. Looked up from germline, CDR1 is ENHRY and CDR2 is SYGVKD. The CDR3 loop is CATRQGDSSWGNQPQHF. DNA of the CDR3: TGTGCCACCAGACAGGGGGATTCAAGCTGGGGCAATCAGCCCCAGCATTTT.

This rearrangement joins TRBV3-1 to TRBJ2-7, with 7 bases matching TRBD1. The CDR3 extends over 14 amino acids. J was trimmed by 4 bases and V by 4 bases; bases with no gene match: 7. The germline V gene encodes CDR1 LGHDT and CDR2 YNNKEL (reference sequence). The CDR3: CASSRGTELYEQYF. The CDR3 DNA is TGTGCCAGCAGCCGAGGGACAGAGTTATACGAGCAGTACTTC.

This clonotype was seen many times. This chain links TRBV6-5 with TRBJ2-7; 7 bases fit TRBD2. Looked up from germline, CDR1 is MNHEY and CDR2 is SVGAGI. Trimming cost V 2 bases and J 2 bases; bases outside gene matches: 3. The CDR3 length is 14 residues. The CDR3 DNA sequence: TGTGCCAGCAGTTACAGCGGGGCCCCCTACGAGCAGTACTTC. This sequence encodes CASSYSGAPYEQYF.

V and J are TRBV5-1 and TRBJ2-7; the D gene is possibly TRBD2 (6 bases). Germline CDR1 is SGHRS and CDR2 is YFSETQ. The CDR3 has 15 residues. V shed 4 bases and J shed 4 bases, with 18 bases lying between them. CDR3 DNA: TGCGCCAGCAGCGCGGGAACCCAACAGAATTACGAGCAGTACTTC. This translates into CASSAGTQQNYEQYF.

The genes are TRBV12-3 or TRBV12-4 and TRBJ1-3, with no clear D. Trimming took 3 bases from V and 0 from J, leaving 3 bases between them. This CDR3 has 13 amino acids. CDR3 residues: CASSFASGNTIYF. CDR3 in DNA: TGTGCCAGCAGTTTTGCCTCTGGAAACACCATATATTTT.

This clonotype has only a few counts. This chain connects TRBV29-1 to TRBJ2-7, with D perhaps TRBD2 (6 bases). The CDR3 has 14 residues. With 5 bases removed from V and 0 bases from J, the gap between germline ends came to 14 bases. CDR1 and CDR2 from the germline V gene are SQVTM and ANQGSEA. The CDR3 DNA sequence: TGCAGCGTTAGGCGGGACCAAGACTCCTACGAGCAGTACTTC. This sequence encodes CSVRRDQDSYEQYF.

A few counts support this clonotype. This rearrangement joins TRBV3-1 to TRBJ1-1; no clear D. The CDR3 loop spans 15 amino acids. Germline CDR1 LGHDT, CDR2 YNNKEL (reference sequence). V was clipped by 1 base and J by 10 bases, with 19 bases between them. The CDR3 sequence: CASSQGSLGVSRAFF. DNA of the CDR3: TGTGCCAGCAGCCAAGGTTCCCTCGGGGTCTCGAGAGCTTTCTTT.

This chain links TRBV29-1 with TRBJ2-7, with 8 bases lining up with TRBD1. With 7 bases clipped from V and 5 bases from J, the junction kept 7 bases outside the gene matches. The V gene's germline CDR1 is SQVTM and CDR2 ANQGSEA. This CDR3 is 12 amino acids long. CDR3 region: CSAWTGFDEQYF. CDR3 in DNA: TGCAGCGCCTGGACAGGGTTCGACGAGCAGTACTTC.

The chain combines TRBV10-3 with TRBJ2-3, with TRBD1 matching 7 bases. The germline V gene has CDR1 ENHRY and CDR2 SYGVKD. After removal of 4 bases from V and 6 bases from J, the junction contained 4 bases not matched to a gene. The CDR3 sequence is 13 residues long. The CDR3, as DNA: TGTGCCATCAGTGGACAGGGCCAGGATACGCAGTATTTT. It translates to CAISGQGQDTQYF.

V gene TRBV20-1 combines with J gene TRBJ2-3; 10 positions agree with TRBD2. Per the germline V gene, CDR1 is DFQATT and CDR2 is SNEGSKA (reference sequence). This CDR3 region has 18 residues. Trimming removed 1 base from V and 2 bases from J; junction bases left unmatched: 12. This CDR3 is CSARVGSGRLFSTDTQYF. CDR3 in DNA: TGCAGTGCTAGAGTCGGTAGCGGGAGGCTATTCTCCACAGATACGCAGTATTTT.

The chain employs TRBV20-1 and TRBJ1-1; D ambiguous. The CDR3 runs 15 residues. Germline CDR1 reads DFQATT; CDR2 reads SNEGSKA (reference sequence). V was pared by 6 bases and J by 1 base, with 18 bases between. The CDR3 coding sequence is TGCAGTGCCCCTATCGCCGGGTATGGGAACACTGAAGCTTTCTTT. This encodes CSAPIAGYGNTEAFF.

This clonotype was seen repeatedly, ten times or more. This chain joins TRBV11-1 and TRBJ1-3, with D unresolved. CDR3 length: 18 residues. V lost 5 bases and J lost 0, with 20 bases in between. From germline, CDR1 is SGHAT and CDR2 FQDESV (reference sequence). The CDR3 region is CASSGVRAERRSGNTIYF. The CDR3 region has the DNA TGTGCCAGCAGCGGGGTGAGGGCGGAGCGCCGCTCTGGAAACACCATATATTTT.

This clonotype was seen more than once but under ten times. The chain couples TRBV29-1 to TRBJ1-3; unclear D gene. Germline CDR1 is SQVTM and CDR2 is ANQGSEA. This CDR3 has 13 residues. V dropped 4 bases and J dropped 4 bases, with 11 bases sitting between them. The CDR3 reads CSVAARSGNTIYF. CDR3 coding DNA: TGCAGCGTTGCGGCCCGGTCAGGAAACACCATATATTTT.

This clonotype was observed many times. The rearrangement uses TRBV28 and TRBJ2-2; 9 nucleotides line up with TRBD1. This CDR3 region has 16 residues. The V gene end was trimmed by 5 bases and the J gene end by 4 bases; junction bases not matched to a gene: 8. The germline gives CDR1 MDHEN, CDR2 SYDVKM. The CDR3 sequence: CASSPAYRGPTGELFF. The CDR3 coding sequence is TGTGCCAGCAGTCCCGCCTACAGGGGGCCCACCGGGGAGCTGTTTTTT. The whole variable domain, remainder taken from reference TRBV28 and TRBJ2-2, is DVKVTQSSRYLVKRTGEKVFLECVQDMDHENMFWYRQDPGLGLRLIYFSYDVKMKEKGDIPEGYSVSREKKERFSLILESASTNQTSMYLCASSPAYRGPTGELFFGEGSRLTVL.

The V gene is TRBV6-2 or TRBV6-3, the J gene TRBJ2-4; D not resolved. CDR1 and CDR2 from the germline V gene are MNHEY and SVGEGT. V was pared by 8 bases and J by 3 bases, with 8 bases between. CDR3 length: 12 residues. Here the CDR3 DNA reads TGTGCCAGCGGGCGAGACAAAAACATTCAGTACTTC. This sequence encodes CASGRDKNIQYF.

This chain links TRBV20-1 with TRBJ2-5; D not resolved. The V end was cut by 3 bases, the J end by 7 bases, with 15 bases between. The CDR3 totals 13 residues. Germline V gives CDR1 DFQATT, CDR2 SNEGSKA (reference sequence). DNA of the CDR3: TGCAGTGCTAGTGGCGCGGCGGTGGGGACCCAGTACTTC. It specifies CSASGAAVGTQYF.

This clonotype has just a few counts. This chain uses TRBV7-9 with TRBJ1-1; no reliable D call. V was pared by 7 bases and J by 5 bases, with 20 bases between. The CDR3 spans 15 residues. The V gene's germline CDR1 is SEHNR and CDR2 FQNEAQ (reference sequence). The CDR3 spells CASTVIWGLRTEAFF. The CDR3 coding sequence is TGTGCCAGCACCGTAATTTGGGGTCTAAGAACTGAAGCTTTCTTT.

The chain carries TRBV28 and TRBJ2-7, with D unresolved. V lost 0 bases and J 0 bases, leaving 9 bases between the germline ends. Germline CDR1 MDHEN, CDR2 SYDVKM. The CDR3 is made up of 15 amino acids. CDR3 DNA sequence: TGTGCCAGCAGTTTATGGCTAGATCCCTCCTACGAGCAGTACTTC. It is translated as CASSLWLDPSYEQYF.

The CDR3 region has the DNA TGTGCCAGCAGCTTTATAGCGGGAGGGCCTTTTGAAACAGATACGCAGTATTTT. Amino acid sequence: CASSFIAGGPFETDTQYF. The chain carries TRBV11-2 and TRBJ2-3; TRBD2 aligns across 11 bases. This CDR3 region has 18 residues. Germline V CDR1 and CDR2: SGHAT, FQNNGV. V lost 3 bases, J lost 3 bases, and 11 bases stayed unmatched.

Only a few counts were recorded for this clonotype. The chain uses TRBV5-5 and TRBJ2-1, with D perhaps being TRBD1 or TRBD2 (5 bases each). Per the germline V gene, CDR1 is SGHKS and CDR2 is YYEKEE (reference sequence). V was shortened by 4 bases and J by 3 bases, with 14 bases between the two germline ends. The CDR3 has 15 amino acids. This CDR3 reads CASSTRDGRYNEQFF. Written as DNA, the CDR3 is TGTGCCAGCAGCACCCGGGACGGACGCTACAATGAGCAGTTCTTC.

This clonotype was detected only once. The J gene is TRBJ2-3, the V gene TRBV20-1; the D is unclear. This CDR3 spans 13 amino acids. The germline gives CDR1 DFQATT, CDR2 SNEGSKA (reference sequence). The V end lost 6 bases, the J end lost 2 bases, and 12 bases lay between the germline ends. The DNA for the CDR3 is TGCAGTGCAAAGGACCCCCACACAGATACGCAGTATTTT. Translated: CSAKDPHTDTQYF.

The chain employs TRBV12-3 or TRBV12-4 and TRBJ1-2; weak D call: TRBD1 (5 bases). V shed 3 bases and J shed 8 bases, with 13 bases lying between them. There are 13 residues in the CDR3. In nucleotides, the CDR3 is TGTGCCAGCAGTTTGCAAGGGGTTAAAGGCTACACCTTC. Protein product: CASSLQGVKGYTF.

The sample holds many counts of this clonotype. The V gene is TRBV20-1, the J gene TRBJ2-7; 8 bases match TRBD2. Germline V gene lookup returns CDR1 DFQATT and CDR2 SNEGSKA (reference sequence). The CDR3 length is 16 residues. The V segment lost 6 bases and the J segment 1 base; nucleotides outside the gene matches: 14. Written as DNA, the CDR3 is TGCAGTGCCAGGGTCATGGCGGGAGGCGTATCCTACGAGCAGTACTTC. Amino acid sequence: CSARVMAGGVSYEQYF.